Listed here are 21 T cell receptor beta chains from one sample, sequenced in a study of shared clonotypes between healthy human individuals (dated by TCRdb to 2020 to 2022). Library method: the immunoSEQ multiplex PCR assay. TCRdb's version of the immuneACCESS table is confined to in-frame rearrangements and falls short of the full clone set. An unresolved V gene accounts for under half of the shortfall where checked; the remainder is of unknown origin. Here the sample has about 980,000 clones; approximately 76% occur a single time. The ten largest clones add up to around 1.5% of the sample. The sequenced material came from memory CD4+ T cells sorted from blood. The sample's cell subset or site label, decoded: CD45RA-negative fraction. Receptors originate from a man aged 18 to 30 in good health.

This clone was counted many times. This rearrangement joins TRBV7-9 to TRBJ2-3; possibly TRBD1 for D (6 bases). Trimming shortened V by 1 base and J by 2 bases, and 13 bases separated the two germline ends. This CDR3 has 16 residues. Germline V gene lookup returns CDR1 SEHNR and CDR2 FQNEAQ (reference sequence). CDR3 coding DNA: TGTGCCAGCAGCTTAGGTAAACAGGGCGTCACAGATACGCAGTATTTT. Translation gives CASSLGKQGVTDTQYF.

The CDR3 DNA reads as TGTGCCAGCAGTGAAGCTCGAAAACGGGGGGACCAAGAGACCCAGTACTTC. Its translation: CASSEARKRGDQETQYF. The chain employs TRBV2 and TRBJ2-5, with 7 nucleotides matching TRBD2. This CDR3 is 17 amino acids long. With 0 bases clipped from V and 0 bases from J, the junction kept 7 bases outside the gene matches. Germline V gene data show CDR1 as SNHLY and CDR2 as FYNNEI.

The V call is TRBV15, the J call TRBJ1-2; D is unresolved. The CDR3 is made up of 12 amino acids. Germline lookup yields CDR1 LNHNV and CDR2 YYDKDF (reference sequence). Trimming left V 0 bases short and J 8 bases short, with 7 bases between. The CDR3 loop reads CATSRDLRGYTF. Here the CDR3 DNA reads TGTGCCACCAGCAGAGATTTAAGGGGCTACACCTTC.

This clone was seen many times. This same CDR3 is encoded by further DNA sequences in the sample. The rearrangement joins TRBV19 to TRBJ2-7; 10 bases are a match to TRBD1. The CDR3 covers 14 residues. V was clipped by 4 bases and J by 4 bases; unmatched bases: 4. Germline CDR1 LNHDA, CDR2 SQIVND (reference sequence). The CDR3 bases are TGTGCCAGTAGTAGCCGGGACAGGGGATACGAGCAGTACTTC. Translating gives CASSSRDRGYEQYF. The variable domain in full, completed from reference TRBV19 and TRBJ2-7, reads DGGITQSPKYLFRKEGQNVTLSCEQNLNHDAMYWYRQDPGQGLRLIYYSQIVNDFQKGDIAEGYSVSREKKESFPLTVTSAQKNPTAFYLCASSSRDRGYEQYFGPGTRLTVT.

This clone was seen only a few times. The chain recombines TRBV25-1 with TRBJ2-5; TRBD1 agrees at 8 bases. Germline lookup yields CDR1 MGHDK and CDR2 SYGVNS. This CDR3 comprises 13 residues. V lost 0 bases and J lost 13; bases outside the gene matches: 7. This CDR3 reads CASSEYGRDRRYF. CDR3 sequence (DNA): TGTGCCAGCAGTGAATACGGCAGGGACAGGCGGTACTTC. Full variable domain (remainder filled in from reference TRBV25-1 and TRBJ2-5): EADIYQTPRYLVIGTGKKITLECSQTMGHDKMYWYQQDPGMELHLIHYSYGVNSTEKGDLSSESTVSRIRTEHFPLTLESARPSHTSQYLCASSEYGRDRRYFGPGTRLLVL.

In regard to this clone: A read error may be the cause here, since a much bigger clone is one base away. Additional DNA sequences in this sample encode the identical CDR3. This rearrangement joins TRBV7-9 to TRBJ1-5; D not resolved. Between the trimmed V and J ends, which lost 1 base and 1 base, there was a span of 2 bases. CDR3 length equals 13 residues. Germline CDR1 reads SEHNR; CDR2 reads FQNEAQ (reference sequence). The CDR3, as DNA: TGTGCCAGCAGCTTAGACAGCAATCAGCCCCAGCATTTT. It is translated as CASSLDSNQPQHF.

This chain uses TRBV5-1 with TRBJ2-5, with 11 bases lining up with TRBD2. J lost 5 bases, V lost 4 bases, and 10 bases had no gene match. Germline loops: CDR1 SGHRS, CDR2 YFSETQ. This CDR3 is built from 16 residues. CDR3 protein: CASSLSLAGEGETQYF. The CDR3 DNA follows: TGCGCCAGCAGCCTGTCACTAGCGGGGGAGGGTGAGACCCAGTACTTC.

This rearrangement joins TRBV29-1 to TRBJ2-7; 8 bases match TRBD2. CDR1 is SQVTM, CDR2 ANQGSEA, per germline. V lost 8 bases, J lost 5 bases, and 14 bases stayed unmatched. This CDR3 spans 14 amino acids. The CDR3 loop reads CSTSGTSVGNEQYF. CDR3 DNA sequence: TGCAGCACATCCGGGACTAGTGTAGGTAACGAGCAGTACTTC.

The rearrangement joins TRBV7-2 to TRBJ1-2; D remains unclear. CDR3 size: 12 residues. Trimming took off 4 bases at V and 7 bases at J, with 10 bases between the two ends. Germline CDR1 and CDR2: SGHTA and FQGNSA. In DNA form, the CDR3 reads TGTGCCAGCAGCTCCTCCTCAATTGGCTACACCTTC. This gives the protein CASSSSSIGYTF.

The chain couples TRBV6-1 to TRBJ2-3; a weak D match, TRBD2 (6 bases). The CDR3 covers 15 residues. Germline-derived CDR1 and CDR2 are MNHNS and SASEGT. V shed 10 bases and J shed 1 base, with 18 bases lying between them. Here the CDR3 DNA reads TGTGCCACCGTTGGCGGGGCCCTTGGCACAGATACGCAGTATTTT. This translates into CATVGGALGTDTQYF.

The chain has TRBV28 and TRBJ1-6; the D is unclear. CDR1 and CDR2 from the germline V gene are MDHEN and SYDVKM. The CDR3 length is 16 residues. The V gene lost 7 bases and the J gene lost 9 bases, with 22 bases spanning the gap. CDR3 amino acids: CASIPGGEIARSPLHF. The DNA for the CDR3 is TGTGCCAGCATCCCCGGCGGGGAAATTGCACGTTCACCCCTCCACTTT.

This clone was observed once. The gene calls are TRBV6-1 and TRBJ2-1, with 7 bases fitting TRBD1. CDR3 length: 12 residues. Germline assignment: CDR1 MNHNS and CDR2 SASEGT. Losses at the gene ends were 7 bases for V and 10 bases for J; bases not matched to a gene: 7. CDR3 loop: CASTLTGLEQFF. The CDR3 coding sequence is TGTGCCAGCACCCTGACAGGGTTAGAGCAGTTCTTC.

The V gene is TRBV2, the J gene TRBJ2-7; 7 bases are shared with TRBD1. The ends lost 3 bases at V and 3 bases at J; junction bases unmatched: 11. The germline V gene encodes CDR1 SNHLY and CDR2 FYNNEI. The length of the CDR3 is 16 residues. For the CDR3, the DNA is TGTGCCAGCAGTGACGAACCAGGGGGTAAAGGCTACGAGCAGTACTTC. This codes for CASSDEPGGKGYEQYF.

The chain employs TRBV9 and TRBJ2-5; possible D gene TRBD2, 5 bases. Trimming stripped 0 bases from V and 1 base from J, with 10 bases between. There are 15 residues in the CDR3. Germline V gives CDR1 SGDLS, CDR2 YYNGEE. The CDR3 here is CASSVGTFIQETQYF. CDR3 sequence (DNA): TGTGCCAGCAGCGTAGGGACTTTCATCCAAGAGACCCAGTACTTC.

This sequence joins TRBV18 and TRBJ1-4, with D possibly matching TRBD1 (5 bases). The CDR3 is 15 residues long. The germline V gene encodes CDR1 KGHSH and CDR2 LQKENI. Trimming removed 3 bases from V and 6 bases from J, with 14 bases in between. This CDR3 is CASSPSGQGYEKLFF. CDR3 DNA sequence: TGTGCCAGCTCACCTTCGGGGCAGGGTTATGAAAAACTGTTTTTT.

The chain joins TRBV6-4 to TRBJ2-5; 8 bases line up with TRBD2. The V segment lost 4 bases and the J segment 3 bases; nucleotides outside the gene matches: 13. The CDR3 totals 17 residues. Germline CDR1 MRHNA, CDR2 SNTAGT. DNA for the CDR3: TGTGCCAGCAGTGGCCGGGAAGCGGGAGCGGGAGAAGAGACCCAGTACTTC. Translating it yields CASSGREAGAGEETQYF.

The CDR3 spells CASSYATRSSEAFF. CDR3 bases: TGTGCCAGCAGTTACGCTACAAGGTCCTCTGAAGCTTTCTTT. V is TRBV6-5 and J is TRBJ1-1; no reliable D call. From germline, CDR1 is MNHEY and CDR2 SVGAGI. V lost 2 bases to trimming and J lost 6 bases, with 13 bases between them. This CDR3 region has 14 residues.

This clone came up once. V gene TRBV18 combines with J gene TRBJ1-2; D call uncertain. This CDR3 has 13 amino acids. V shed 6 bases and J shed 8 bases, with 16 bases lying between them. Germline V lookup: CDR1 KGHSH, CDR2 LQKENI. The CDR3 DNA reads TGTGCCAGCTCCCTCCCCCAAACTGGCGGCTACACCTTC. This translates into CASSLPQTGGYTF. The full variable domain, its missing parts supplied by reference TRBV18 and TRBJ1-2, is NAGVMQNPRHLVRRRGQEARLRCSPMKGHSHVYWYRQLPEEGLKFMVYLQKENIIDESGMPKERFSAEFPKEGPSILRIQQVVRGDSAAYFCASSLPQTGGYTFGSGTRLTVV.

The CDR3 bases are TGTGCCAGCAGCTTATCCGGCAACCTCGGGACATCCGAGCAGTACTTC. Encoded protein: CASSLSGNLGTSEQYF. V is TRBV11-3 and J is TRBJ2-7, with a tentative D call TRBD1 (6 bases). CDR3 length: 16 amino acids. Germline assignment: CDR1 SGHNT and CDR2 YENEEA. Deletions cut 2 bases from V and 6 bases from J, with 20 bases between.

The chain has TRBV27 and TRBJ2-7; 10 bases line up with TRBD2. The germline V gene has CDR1 MNHEY and CDR2 SMNVEV (reference sequence). J gave up 0 bases and V 2 bases, and 7 bases lay outside the gene matches. The CDR3 loop spans 17 amino acids. The CDR3 DNA reads as TGTGCCAGCAGTTTAGGTAGCGGGGGGTTTTTCTCCTACGAGCAGTACTTC. Encoded protein: CASSLGSGGFFSYEQYF.

The CDR3 sequence: CASSQGQVNQETQYF. The CDR3 region has the DNA TGCGCCAGCAGCCAAGGACAGGTAAACCAAGAGACCCAGTACTTC. The gene calls are TRBV4-1 and TRBJ2-5, with D tentatively TRBD1 (6 bases). The CDR3 runs 15 residues. Germline CDR1 MGHRA, CDR2 YSYEKL. The V end lost 1 base, the J end lost 0 bases, and 9 bases lay between the germline ends.